This T cell receptor beta chain was retrieved from a study of cytomegalovirus exposure and HLA in healthy donors. On the study more broadly: Earlier sequencing of 150 million to 200 million T cells yielded around 120 million unique TCR beta sequences.

This clone has a handful of counts. What it binds is unknown. General study points: The study flagged roughly 160 TCR beta chains as cytomegalovirus-associated. Roughly uniform sequencing depth across donors was assumed, possibly incorrectly.

The CDR3 sequence is 15 residues long. The germline V gene has CDR1 SGHTA and CDR2 FQGNSA. V gave up 2 bases and J gave up 0 bases, with 11 bases separating them. Amplification used 60 Vbeta primers and 13 Jbeta primers. Profiled with immunoSEQ multiplex PCR; TCRdb holds only in-frame clones, not every one. The sample has hundreds of thousands of clones; 70% to 85% are singletons. V is TRBV7-2 and J is TRBJ2-7, with D unresolved. Specimen: PBMCs. This receptor was obtained from a male donor in good health and CMV-seronegative. In DNA form, the CDR3 reads TGTGCCAGCAGCTTACAGGCTCTCAGCTCCTACGAGCAGTACTTC. It specifies CASSLQALSSYEQYF. Filled out from reference TRBV7-2 and TRBJ2-7, the complete variable domain reads GAGVSQSPSNKVTEKGKDVELRCDPISGHTALYWYRQSLGQGLEFLIYFQGNSAPDKSGLPSDRFSAERTGGSVSTLTIQRTQQEDSAVYLCASSLQALSSYEQYFGPGTRLTVT.